This TCR beta chain was obtained from a study of blood T cell repertoires in COVID-19. For the study at large: Acute-phase and convalescent COVID-19 samples originated in the United States, Italy and Spain. From T cells, B-cell-depleted T cells, or PBMCs came the material, which was cDNA or gDNA.

In the original workflow: Estimated nucleated cell counts came from reference gene primer amplification. Data came from immunoSEQ multiplex PCR; TCRdb stores just in-frame clones and leaves some out. V, J and clone size derive from that table, while D and trimming were established from the DNA sequence. Here the sample spans under 90,000 clones, approximately 88% being singletons. The CDR3 runs to 17 residues. V was trimmed by 3 bases and J by 4 bases, leaving 24 bases between them. Germline-derived CDR1 and CDR2 are DFQATT and SNEGSKA (reference sequence). The clonotype was recovered from a man aged 60 to 69 with acute or convalescent COVID-19. The gene calls are TRBV20-1 and TRBJ1-2, with a tentative D call TRBD1 (5 bases). The specimen was peripheral blood. For the CDR3, the DNA is TGCAGTGCTAGTCCCACCGCCGGGGGGATGCTCGCCTATGGCTACACCTTC. Amino acid sequence: CSASPTAGGMLAYGYTF.